This T cell receptor beta chain was captured by sequencing in a study of T-cell memory formation after mild COVID-19. Whole-study context: Across donors, TCR clusters were largely donor specific. Study-wide points: Clones that contracted from day 15 to 85 were balanced CD4/CD8, while later expanders leaned CD4+.

V was pared by 3 bases and J by 3 bases, with 18 bases between. There are 16 residues in the CDR3. A 5'RACE reaction primed in the constant segment made cDNA libraries of TCR alpha and TCR beta, and these carried sample barcodes and UMIs. Using its own MiXCR run on the 5' RACE reads, TCRdb lists one record per CDR3 protein. Of 25,000 to 30,000 distinct CDR3 sequences in the sample, 12% were seen once. The sample holds many counts of this clonotype. Its target is unknown. Sequencing used PBMCs or a T cell subset sorted from them (not recorded which). This chain connects TRBV12-3 or TRBV12-4 to TRBJ2-7; TRBD2 might be the D (6 bases). This TCR came from an adult woman who had mild COVID-19 (a few samples of this study predate the infection). Cell type and time point are not known. The CDR3 DNA reads TGTGCCAGCAGTTTGCATGAGTTTGCGGGACGCTACGAGCAGTACTTC. Its translation is CASSLHEFAGRYEQYF.